These 22 T cell receptor beta chains were all obtained from the same sample, sequenced in a study of T-cell memory formation after mild COVID-19. TCRdb reprocessed the 5' RACE reads via MiXCR and lists one record per CDR3 protein. The data contain more than 400,000 distinct CDR3 sequences, around a sixth of them seen just once; the ten biggest clones take up roughly an eighth. Sequencing was done on a sample of PBMCs or a T cell subset sorted from them (not recorded which). Receptors originate from an adult woman who had mild COVID-19 (a few samples of this study predate the infection). Cell type and time point are not known.

This clonotype was counted many times. This chain links TRBV7-9 with TRBJ2-1, with 7 bases aligning to TRBD2. This CDR3 contains 19 residues. Looked up from germline, CDR1 is SEHNR and CDR2 is FQNEAQ (reference sequence). Trimming took 5 bases from V and 9 from J; bases not matched to a gene: 25. This CDR3 reads CASSPLKAVWRENIIEQFF. The CDR3 bases are TGTGCCAGCAGCCCGCTTAAGGCTGTATGGCGGGAGAATATTATTGAGCAGTTCTTC.

The V and J genes are TRBV9 and TRBJ2-5; D gene ambiguous. CDR1 is SGDLS, CDR2 YYNGEE, per germline. V was clipped by 1 base and J by 5 bases, with 15 bases between them. The CDR3 totals 15 residues. DNA for the CDR3: TGTGCCAGCAGCGTACAACAGCCGACACAGGAGACCCAGTACTTC. Its translation: CASSVQQPTQETQYF.

This rearrangement joins TRBV12-3 or TRBV12-4 to TRBJ1-2; 9 positions match TRBD1. With 4 bases clipped from V and 4 bases from J, the junction kept 7 bases outside the gene matches. The CDR3 is made up of 15 amino acids. CDR3 in DNA: TGTGCCAGCAGTTCCTGGACAGGGGACTCCTATGGCTACACCTTC. It yields the protein CASSSWTGDSYGYTF.

This clonotype was detected only a few times. This chain uses TRBV7-6 with TRBJ2-7; 9 nucleotides align to TRBD1. From germline, CDR1 is SGHVS and CDR2 FNYEAQ. The J segment lost 3 bases and the V segment lost 2 bases, leaving 5 bases of the junction unmatched. The CDR3 has 15 amino acids. DNA for the CDR3: TGTGCCAGCAGCTTAAGAACAGGGGGCTTCTACGAGCAGTACTTC. It translates to CASSLRTGGFYEQYF.

The chain couples TRBV30 to TRBJ2-5; 8 positions agree with TRBD1. V trimming: 0 bases; J trimming: 7 bases; junction bases outside the gene matches: 1. Looked up from germline, CDR1 is GTSNPN and CDR2 is SVGIG (reference sequence). The CDR3 is made up of 12 amino acids. CDR3 sequence (DNA): TGTGCCTGGAGTGTAACAGGGGGGACCCAGTACTTC. This encodes CAWSVTGGTQYF.

This clonotype was detected only a few times. The V gene is TRBV3-1, the J gene TRBJ1-2; TRBD1 matches 8 bases. Germline V gene data show CDR1 as LGHDT and CDR2 as YNNKEL (reference sequence). The CDR3 spans 21 residues. J gave up 4 bases and V 1 base, and 23 bases lay outside the gene matches. The CDR3 DNA sequence: TGTGCCAGCAGCCAAGGGGGGACTAGGTACCGGGACAGGTATTCGGGCTATGGCTACACCTTC. Protein: CASSQGGTRYRDRYSGYGYTF.

This clonotype was seen a handful of times. V and J are TRBV4-1 and TRBJ2-7; D possibly corresponds to TRBD1 (6 bases). The CDR3 has 16 residues. CDR1 and CDR2 (germline): MGHRA, YSYEKL. The ends were cut back, 3 bases at V and 4 bases at J, with 19 bases in the middle. Written as DNA, the CDR3 is TGCGCCAGCAGCCAGGTTCCAGGACAGCTAATGTACGAGCAGTACTTC. Protein sequence: CASSQVPGQLMYEQYF.

This clonotype was counted ten times or more. DNA for the CDR3: TGTGCCAGCAGCTCCAGTAGCGGGGGGGTGAATGAGCAGTTCTTC. This codes for CASSSSSGGVNEQFF. The chain employs TRBV7-6 and TRBJ2-1; 11 nucleotides match TRBD2. This CDR3 region has 15 residues. Germline lookup yields CDR1 SGHVS and CDR2 FNYEAQ. Losses at the gene ends were 4 bases for V and 7 bases for J; bases not matched to a gene: 6. The entire variable domain, with the rest obtained from reference TRBV7-6 and TRBJ2-1, is as follows: GAGVSQSPRYKVTKRGQDVALRCDPISGHVSLYWYRQALGQGPEFLTYFNYEAQQDKSGLPNDRFSAERPEGSISTLTIQRTEQRDSAMYRCASSSSSGGVNEQFFGPGTRLTVL.

The gene calls are TRBV5-4 and TRBJ2-7; unclear D gene. This CDR3 spans 16 amino acids. Germline values: CDR1 SGHNT, CDR2 YYREEE (reference sequence). The V end was cut by 3 bases, the J end by 4 bases, with 20 bases between. The CDR3 coding sequence is TGTGCCAGCAGCTACGCTGGAAGGCAGTCTCTTTACGAGCAGTACTTC. Translating gives CASSYAGRQSLYEQYF.

The rearrangement uses TRBV9 and TRBJ2-2, with D tentatively TRBD2 (6 bases). CDR1 is SGDLS, CDR2 YYNGEE, per germline. Trimming left V 3 bases short and J 0 bases short, with 15 bases between. The CDR3 is made up of 17 amino acids. In DNA form, the CDR3 reads TGTGCCAGCAGCGCCCTCGGGGGTTACGCGAACACCGGGGAGCTGTTTTTT. Its protein is CASSALGGYANTGELFF. Full variable domain (rest looked up from reference TRBV9 and TRBJ2-2): DSGVTQTPKHLITATGQRVTLRCSPRSGDLSVYWYQQSLDQGLQFLIQYYNGEERAKGNILERFSAQQFPDLHSELNLSSLELGDSALYFCASSALGGYANTGELFFGEGSRLTVL.

This clonotype was detected only a few times. The J gene is TRBJ1-2, the V gene TRBV5-1, with TRBD1 identical over 10 bases. The CDR3 sequence is 12 residues long. Germline CDR1 is SGHRS and CDR2 is YFSETQ. With V trimmed by 7 bases and J by 14 bases, 11 bases remained unmatched. CDR3 in amino acids: CASADLPGQGTF. The CDR3 nucleotides are TGCGCCAGCGCTGACCTTCCGGGACAGGGGACCTTC.

This clonotype was detected ten times or more. The V and J genes are TRBV5-5 and TRBJ2-2; possibly TRBD1 or TRBD2 for D (5 bases each). V was clipped by 1 base and J by 0 bases, with 7 bases between them. Germline CDR1 and CDR2: SGHKS and YYEKEE (reference sequence). This CDR3 spans 15 amino acids. The CDR3 spells CASSLWGSNTGELFF. The DNA for the CDR3 is TGTGCCAGCAGCTTGTGGGGGTCGAACACCGGGGAGCTGTTTTTT.

The rearrangement uses TRBV2 and TRBJ2-7; D ambiguous. Germline lookup yields CDR1 SNHLY and CDR2 FYNNEI. The CDR3 has 13 residues. The V end lost 6 bases, the J end lost 3 bases, and 12 bases lay between the germline ends. The CDR3 region has the DNA TGTGCCAGCAGATACGAGATGAACTACGAGCAGTACTTC. As protein: CASRYEMNYEQYF.

This clonotype was counted only a few times. As DNA, the CDR3 is TGTGCCAGCAGCCATTACCCTAGCACGGACCATAATTCACCCCTCCACTTT. This translates into CASSHYPSTDHNSPLHF. This chain uses TRBV7-7 with TRBJ1-6; unclear D gene. This CDR3 is built from 17 residues. The V end was cut by 5 bases, the J end by 5 bases, with 19 bases between. Looked up from germline, CDR1 is SSHAT and CDR2 is FNYEAQ (reference sequence).

The chain is built from TRBV29-1 and TRBJ1-1; 7 bases match TRBD1. The ends lost 6 bases at V and 2 bases at J; junction bases unmatched: 6. This CDR3 is 13 amino acids long. Germline V CDR1 and CDR2: SQVTM, ANQGSEA. In DNA form, the CDR3 reads TGCAGCGTATACAGGGGAGTCAACACTGAAGCTTTCTTT. Its translation is CSVYRGVNTEAFF.

There are a few counts of this clonotype. V and J are TRBV14 and TRBJ1-1; D is perhaps TRBD1 (6 bases). CDR1 is SGHDN and CDR2 is FVKESK in the germline V gene. The CDR3 runs 16 residues. V shed 4 bases and J shed 0 bases, with 15 bases lying between them. The CDR3 is CASSLQRTDLNTEAFF. As DNA, the CDR3 is TGTGCCAGCAGCCTTCAGAGGACAGACTTGAACACTGAAGCTTTCTTT.

The CDR3 loop is CASSYVVEAGPGELFF. For the CDR3, the DNA is TGTGCCAGCAGTTATGTGGTCGAGGCAGGGCCCGGGGAGCTGTTTTTT. The rearrangement joins TRBV6-5 to TRBJ2-2; maybe TRBD1 (5 bases). This CDR3 contains 16 residues. The V end was cut by 3 bases, the J end by 6 bases, with 17 bases between. Germline V gives CDR1 MNHEY, CDR2 SVGAGI.

The V gene is TRBV20-1, the J gene TRBJ2-7; D may be TRBD2 (6 bases). V shed 5 bases and J shed 0 bases, with 14 bases lying between them. Germline V lookup: CDR1 DFQATT, CDR2 SNEGSKA (reference sequence). The CDR3 covers 14 residues. The CDR3 DNA reads as TGCAGTGCTCGCGGGGAGTTCGGCTCCTACGAGCAGTACTTC. Protein sequence: CSARGEFGSYEQYF.

This clonotype showed up just a few times. V gene TRBV15 combines with J gene TRBJ2-2; D is perhaps TRBD1 (6 bases). The ends were cut back, 0 bases at V and 0 bases at J, with 11 bases in the middle. CDR3 length: 17 amino acids. CDR1 and CDR2 (germline): LNHNV, YYDKDF (reference sequence). CDR3 sequence (DNA): TGTGCCACCAGCAGAGATCAGTGGACAGCGAACACCGGGGAGCTGTTTTTT. This translates into CATSRDQWTANTGELFF. The variable domain in full, completed from reference TRBV15 and TRBJ2-2, reads DAMVIQNPRYQVTQFGKPVTLSCSQTLNHNVMYWYQQKSSQAPKLLFHYYDKDFNNEADTPDNFQSRRPNTSFCFLDIRSPGLGDTAMYLCATSRDQWTANTGELFFGEGSRLTVL.

This clonotype was recorded once. The CDR3 DNA reads as TGTGCCAGCGCGCCGGGGGAGGAACAGCCCCAGCATTTT. Translation: CASAPGEEQPQHF. The V gene is TRBV6-1, the J gene TRBJ1-5; maybe TRBD1 (5 bases). Germline V gene sequence: CDR1 MNHNS, CDR2 SASEGT. The CDR3 totals 13 residues. The V and J ends lost 8 bases and 7 bases respectively, with 15 bases between them.

This clonotype was observed a few times. V is TRBV6-6 and J is TRBJ2-2, with D perhaps TRBD1 (5 bases). V was trimmed by 2 bases and J by 4 bases, leaving 8 bases between them. Germline V gene lookup returns CDR1 MNHNY and CDR2 SVGAGI (reference sequence). The CDR3 has 14 residues. The CDR3: CASSYDSTTGELFF. The DNA of the CDR3 is TGTGCCAGCAGTTACGACAGTACCACCGGGGAGCTGTTTTTT.

This clonotype has more than one count but fewer than ten. The chain recombines TRBV5-1 with TRBJ1-2, with 8 bases that match TRBD1. Trimming at V came to 1 base and at J to 2 bases, leaving 16 bases not matched to a gene. This CDR3 has 19 residues. Looked up from germline, CDR1 is SGHRS and CDR2 is YFSETQ. CDR3 sequence reads: CASSLHPQGAVGENYGYTF. For the CDR3, the DNA is TGCGCCAGCAGCTTGCATCCCCAGGGGGCGGTGGGAGAGAACTATGGCTACACCTTC.